This T cell receptor beta chain originates from a study of beta chain features in type 1 diabetes. Study-wide results and caveats: In every one of the four CD4+ subsets, TCRB CDR3s were moderately but significantly shorter in Type 1 diabetes patients.

This clone showed up many times. Its target is unknown. Sequencing targeted expressed TCRB transcripts, as all isolated RNA had been reverse transcribed. This table comes from immunoSEQ multiplex PCR, and its TCRdb copy is limited to in-frame clones, with some not included. The data show over 150,000 clones, 6.5% to 9.5% seen once. The source is a woman in her thirties or forties with type 1 diabetes. Sequences were obtained from central memory CD4+ T cells from blood.

The CDR3 sequence: CASSRPTRDSGYGYTF. The CDR3 nucleotides are TGTGCCAGCAGCCGTCCCACCCGGGACAGCGGCTATGGCTACACCTTC. The chain links TRBV7-9 to TRBJ1-2, with 7 bases matching TRBD1. With 5 bases clipped from V and 4 bases from J, the junction kept 13 bases outside the gene matches. Germline V gene data show CDR1 as SEHNR and CDR2 as FQNEAQ (reference sequence). This CDR3 contains 16 residues.